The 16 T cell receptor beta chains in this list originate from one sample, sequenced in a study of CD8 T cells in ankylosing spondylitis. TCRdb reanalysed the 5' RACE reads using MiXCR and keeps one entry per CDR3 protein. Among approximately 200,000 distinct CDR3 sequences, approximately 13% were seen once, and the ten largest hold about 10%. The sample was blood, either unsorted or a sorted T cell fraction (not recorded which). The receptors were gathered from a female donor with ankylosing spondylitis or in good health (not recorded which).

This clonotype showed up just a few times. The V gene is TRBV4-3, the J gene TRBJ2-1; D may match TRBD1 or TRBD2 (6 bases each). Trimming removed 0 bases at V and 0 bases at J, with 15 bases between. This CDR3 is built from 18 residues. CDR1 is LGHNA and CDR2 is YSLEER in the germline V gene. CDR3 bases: TGCGCCAGCAGCCAAGAAGTCCCGGGGGCAAACTCCTACAATGAGCAGTTCTTC. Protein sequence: CASSQEVPGANSYNEQFF.

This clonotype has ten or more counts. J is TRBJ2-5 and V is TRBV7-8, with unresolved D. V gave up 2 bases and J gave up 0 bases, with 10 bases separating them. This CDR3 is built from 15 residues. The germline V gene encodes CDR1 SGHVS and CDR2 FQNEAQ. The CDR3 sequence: CASSLTGLYQETQYF. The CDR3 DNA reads TGTGCCAGCAGCTTAACGGGTTTGTACCAAGAGACCCAGTACTTC.

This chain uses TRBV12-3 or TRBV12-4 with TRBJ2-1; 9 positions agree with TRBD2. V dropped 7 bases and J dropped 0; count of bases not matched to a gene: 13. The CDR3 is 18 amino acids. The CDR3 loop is CASIRAGGHPLSYNEQFF. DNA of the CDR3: TGTGCCAGCATTAGGGCGGGAGGGCACCCCCTCTCCTACAATGAGCAGTTCTTC.

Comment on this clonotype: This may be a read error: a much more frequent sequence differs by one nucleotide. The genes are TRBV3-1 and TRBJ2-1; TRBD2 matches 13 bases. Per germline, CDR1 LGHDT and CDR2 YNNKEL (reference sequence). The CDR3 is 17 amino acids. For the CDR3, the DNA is TGTGTCAGCAGCCTTCGGACTAGCGGGAGTGGGTACAATGAGCAGTTCTTC. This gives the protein CVSSLRTSGSGYNEQFF.

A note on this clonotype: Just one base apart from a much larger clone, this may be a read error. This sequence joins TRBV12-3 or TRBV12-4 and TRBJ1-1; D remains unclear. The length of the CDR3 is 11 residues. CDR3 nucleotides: TGTGTCAGCAGTCCAACAGATAAAGCTTTCTTT. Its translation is CVSSPTDKAFF.

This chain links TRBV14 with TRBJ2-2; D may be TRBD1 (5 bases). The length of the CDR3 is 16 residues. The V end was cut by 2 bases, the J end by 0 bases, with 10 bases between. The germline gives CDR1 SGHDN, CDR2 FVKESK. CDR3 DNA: TGTGCCAGCAGCCAATACCACAGGCCGAACACCGGGGAGCTGTTTTTT. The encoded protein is CASSQYHRPNTGELFF.

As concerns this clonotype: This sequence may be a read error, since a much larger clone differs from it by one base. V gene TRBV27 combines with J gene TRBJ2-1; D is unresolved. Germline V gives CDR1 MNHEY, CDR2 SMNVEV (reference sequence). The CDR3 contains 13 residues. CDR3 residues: CANSFFSYNEQFF. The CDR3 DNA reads TGTGCCAACAGTTTCTTCTCCTACAATGAGCAGTTCTTC.

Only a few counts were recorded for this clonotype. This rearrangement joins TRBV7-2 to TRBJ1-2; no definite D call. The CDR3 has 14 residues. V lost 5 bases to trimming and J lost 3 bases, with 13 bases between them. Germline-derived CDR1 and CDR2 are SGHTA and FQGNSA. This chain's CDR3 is CASSPGIFHYGYTF. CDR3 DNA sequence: TGTGCCAGCAGCCCCGGGATATTTCACTATGGCTACACCTTC. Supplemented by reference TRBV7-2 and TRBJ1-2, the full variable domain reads GAGVSQSPSNKVTEKGKDVELRCDPISGHTALYWYRQSLGQGLEFLIYFQGNSAPDKSGLPSDRFSAERTGGSVSTLTIQRTQQEDSAVYLCASSPGIFHYGYTFGSGTRLTVV.

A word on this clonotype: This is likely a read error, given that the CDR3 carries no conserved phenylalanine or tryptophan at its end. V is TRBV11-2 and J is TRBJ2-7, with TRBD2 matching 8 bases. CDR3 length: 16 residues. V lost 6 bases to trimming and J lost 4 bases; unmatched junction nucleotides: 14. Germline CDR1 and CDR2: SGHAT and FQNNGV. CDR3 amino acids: CASSKTTGTRRYEQYI. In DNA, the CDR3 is TGTGCCAGCAGTAAGACCACCGGGACTAGAAGGTACGAGCAGTACATC.

For the CDR3, the DNA is TGTGCCAGCAGCTTAGAACAGGGGGGAAGCTACGAGCAGTACTTC. Amino acids: CASSLEQGGSYEQYF. The genes are TRBV7-9 and TRBJ2-7, with 8 bases lining up with TRBD1. This CDR3 has 15 amino acids. Per the germline V gene, CDR1 is SEHNR and CDR2 is FQNEAQ (reference sequence). Trimming took 1 base from V and 3 from J; bases not matched to a gene: 5.

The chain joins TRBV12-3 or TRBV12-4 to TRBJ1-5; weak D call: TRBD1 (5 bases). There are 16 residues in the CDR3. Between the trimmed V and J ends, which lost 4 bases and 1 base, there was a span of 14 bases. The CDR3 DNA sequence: TGTGCCAGCAGTTACCACCAGACAGAAAGCAATCAGCCCCAGCATTTT. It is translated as CASSYHQTESNQPQHF.

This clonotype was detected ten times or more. The CDR3 is CASSQDIGQYNEQFF. CDR3 DNA sequence: TGCGCCAGCAGCCAAGATATAGGACAGTACAATGAGCAGTTCTTC. The chain joins TRBV4-3 to TRBJ2-1; TRBD1 is a possible D gene (6 bases). Germline-derived CDR1 and CDR2 are LGHNA and YSLEER. CDR3 size: 15 residues. The V gene lost 0 bases and the J gene lost 4 bases, with 10 bases spanning the gap.

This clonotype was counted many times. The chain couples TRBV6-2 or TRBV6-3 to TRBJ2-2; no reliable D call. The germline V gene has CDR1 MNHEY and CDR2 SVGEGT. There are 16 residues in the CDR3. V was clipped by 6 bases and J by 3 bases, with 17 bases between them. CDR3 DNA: TGTGCCAGCAGACAACAAAAAAGGCTGTACACCGGGGAGCTGTTTTTT. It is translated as CASRQQKRLYTGELFF.

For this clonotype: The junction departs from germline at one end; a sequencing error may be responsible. CDR3 in DNA: TGTGCCAGCAGCCCCGACAGGGAAGCCTTC. As protein: CASSPDREAF. This rearrangement joins TRBV6-5 to TRBJ1-2, with TRBD1 matching over 7 bases. The CDR3 spans 10 residues. Germline loops: CDR1 MNHEY, CDR2 SVGAGI.

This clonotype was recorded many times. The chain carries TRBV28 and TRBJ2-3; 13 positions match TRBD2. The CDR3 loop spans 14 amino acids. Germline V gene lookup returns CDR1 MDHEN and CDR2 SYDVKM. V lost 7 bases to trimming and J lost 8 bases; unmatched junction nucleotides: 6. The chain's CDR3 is CASTPRLAGGTQYF. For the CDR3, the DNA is TGTGCCAGCACCCCGAGACTAGCGGGGGGTACGCAGTATTTT.

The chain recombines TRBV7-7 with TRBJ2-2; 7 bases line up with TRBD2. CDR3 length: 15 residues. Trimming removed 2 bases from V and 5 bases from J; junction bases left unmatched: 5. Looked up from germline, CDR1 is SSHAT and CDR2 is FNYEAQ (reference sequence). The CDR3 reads CASSLTQAGTGELFF. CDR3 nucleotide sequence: TGTGCCAGCAGCTTAACCCAAGCGGGGACCGGGGAGCTGTTTTTT.